This TCR beta chain was captured in a study of cytomegalovirus exposure and HLA in healthy donors. Only one count was recorded for this clone. Different DNA sequences within this sample yield the same CDR3. Amplification used 60 Vbeta primers and 13 Jbeta primers. Only in-frame clones appear in the TCRdb table, and some are missing; sequencing was by immunoSEQ multiplex PCR. The sample lists approximately 170,000 clones, around 85% occurring once. Trimming shortened V by 3 bases and J by 4 bases, and 18 bases separated the two germline ends. The CDR3 is 17 residues long. CDR1 is LGHNA and CDR2 is YNFKEQ in the germline V gene.

The receptor's source is a boy aged 2 to 10 in good health and CMV-seronegative. The chain carries TRBV4-2 and TRBJ2-2; possible D gene TRBD2, 5 bases. Sequenced: PBMCs. In DNA form, the CDR3 reads TGTGCCAGCAGCCAGGATTGGGCGGGCTCTCTCACCGGGGAGCTGTTTTTT. Amino acids: CASSQDWAGSLTGELFF.